These 8 T cell receptor beta chains originate from one sample sequenced in a study of cytomegalovirus exposure and HLA in healthy donors. Assay: immunoSEQ multiplex PCR; the TCRdb copy retains only in-frame clones and omits some. The sample includes roughly 120,000 clones, 85% to 90% of them seen just once. The sample comprised PBMCs. The receptors shown here come from a young man in good health and CMV-seronegative.

The V call is TRBV6-5, the J call TRBJ1-1, with a possible D match to TRBD1 (6 bases). V was pared by 3 bases and J by 5 bases, with 13 bases between. Germline CDR1 and CDR2: MNHEY and SVGAGI. This CDR3 contains 14 residues. The CDR3 reads CASSYTTGQTEAFF. The CDR3 region has the DNA TGTGCCAGCAGTTATACCACAGGGCAGACTGAAGCTTTCTTT.

The chain has TRBV7-2 and TRBJ2-1, with D possibly TRBD2 on 7 matching bases. With 5 bases removed from V and 1 base from J, the gap between germline ends came to 12 bases. The germline V gene encodes CDR1 SGHTA and CDR2 FQGNSA. CDR3 size: 15 residues. The CDR3 region has the DNA TGTGCCAGCAGCCCGGGGGGCTGGTCCTACAATGAGCAGTTCTTC. This encodes CASSPGGWSYNEQFF.

This clone has just a few counts. The chain combines TRBV4-3 with TRBJ1-6; D is perhaps TRBD1 (5 bases). Per germline, CDR1 LGHNA and CDR2 YSLEER. The CDR3 length is 15 residues. V was shortened by 0 bases and J by 14 bases, with 17 bases between the two germline ends. CDR3 residues: CASSQDDKGNWALHF. As DNA, the CDR3 is TGCGCCAGCAGCCAAGACGACAAGGGGAATTGGGCCCTCCACTTT.

The chain links TRBV18 to TRBJ1-5; 10 nucleotides match TRBD1. Germline assignment: CDR1 KGHSH and CDR2 LQKENI. The CDR3 covers 14 residues. The trim removed 5 bases at V and 7 bases at J, leaving 5 bases unmatched. The CDR3 is CASSRQGAGQPQHF. In nucleotides, the CDR3 is TGTGCCAGCTCAAGACAGGGGGCAGGACAGCCCCAGCATTTT.

The V and J genes are TRBV28 and TRBJ2-5; tentatively, D is TRBD2 (6 bases). V lost 4 bases and J 3 bases, leaving 9 bases between the germline ends. Per germline, CDR1 MDHEN and CDR2 SYDVKM. The CDR3 length is 13 residues. This chain's CDR3 is CASSWGGEETQYF. The DNA for the CDR3 is TGTGCCAGCAGTTGGGGAGGTGAAGAGACCCAGTACTTC. Full variable domain (missing parts from reference TRBV28 and TRBJ2-5): DVKVTQSSRYLVKRTGEKVFLECVQDMDHENMFWYRQDPGLGLRLIYFSYDVKMKEKGDIPEGYSVSREKKERFSLILESASTNQTSMYLCASSWGGEETQYFGPGTRLLVL.

The chain links TRBV27 to TRBJ2-7, with 9 bases identical to TRBD1. Unmatched junction bases numbered 5, after V lost 6 bases and J lost 2 bases. The CDR3 sequence is 14 residues long. Germline V gives CDR1 MNHEY, CDR2 SMNVEV (reference sequence). The CDR3 nucleotides are TGTGCCAGCAGCAACCGACAGGGGGCCTACGAGCAGTACTTC. It encodes CASSNRQGAYEQYF.

The V gene is TRBV27, the J gene TRBJ2-2, with D tentatively TRBD1 (6 bases). Germline lookup yields CDR1 MNHEY and CDR2 SMNVEV (reference sequence). Trimming stripped 7 bases from V and 1 base from J, with 16 bases between. The length of the CDR3 is 16 residues. The CDR3: CASTPSEGENTGELFF. CDR3 DNA: TGTGCCAGCACTCCCTCTGAGGGGGAGAACACCGGGGAGCTGTTTTTT.

The V gene is TRBV19, the J gene TRBJ2-3; 8 positions agree with TRBD2. CDR1 and CDR2 (germline): LNHDA, SQIVND (reference sequence). CDR3 length: 14 residues. The trim removed 5 bases at V and 2 bases at J, leaving 3 bases unmatched. Here the CDR3 DNA reads TGTGCCAGTAGTTCGCGGGGGGCCACAGATACGCAGTATTTT. This gives the protein CASSSRGATDTQYF.